Below, 24 T cell receptor beta chains from the same sample are listed, as sequenced in a study of T cell repertoires in cytomegalovirus infection. TCRdb ran MiXCR on the reads and lists one entry per CDR3 protein. Of 120,000 to 150,000 distinct CDR3 sequences detected, 6.5% appear once; the ten largest clones hold more than 15%. The sample comprised PBMCs. The receptors here all came from a human donor in good health (CMV status not recorded). Some clones in this sample may be carry-over from other donors' samples.

This clonotype was seen more than once but under ten times. V gene TRBV5-1 combines with J gene TRBJ1-1; D is possibly TRBD1 (5 bases). CDR3 length equals 15 residues. V was trimmed by 3 bases and J by 5 bases, leaving 17 bases between them. Germline V gene sequence: CDR1 SGHRS, CDR2 YFSETQ. The CDR3 DNA sequence: TGCGCCAGCAGCTCCTCCGGGGCCCCGAGTACTGAAGCTTTCTTT. Its protein is CASSSSGAPSTEAFF.

The chain joins TRBV9 to TRBJ2-7; tentative D call: TRBD2 (6 bases). CDR1 and CDR2 from the germline V gene are SGDLS and YYNGEE. Trimming took 3 bases from V and 3 from J, leaving 13 bases between them. The CDR3 extends over 14 amino acids. In DNA form, the CDR3 reads TGTGCCAGCAGCGCGGGGGACGATTACTACGAGCAGTACTTC. This sequence encodes CASSAGDDYYEQYF.

This clonotype was seen repeatedly, ten times or more. The rearrangement links TRBV10-3 to TRBJ1-2; tentatively, D is TRBD1 (6 bases). V dropped 6 bases and J dropped 8 bases, with 16 bases sitting between them. This CDR3 spans 13 amino acids. The V gene's germline CDR1 is ENHRY and CDR2 SYGVKD. This CDR3 reads CAISPGEGGGYTF. Written as DNA, the CDR3 is TGTGCCATCAGCCCCGGAGAGGGGGGCGGCTACACCTTC.

This clonotype was picked up many times. The chain joins TRBV20-1 to TRBJ1-2; 10 positions agree with TRBD1. In germline, CDR1 is DFQATT, CDR2 SNEGSKA (reference sequence). J was trimmed by 2 bases and V by 3 bases; bases with no gene match: 12. The CDR3 totals 17 residues. The CDR3 here is CSASDLGQGSGNYGYTF. In DNA form, the CDR3 reads TGCAGTGCTAGCGACCTGGGACAGGGGTCAGGGAACTATGGCTACACCTTC.

This clonotype was picked up many times. This sequence joins TRBV7-2 and TRBJ2-5, with D possibly being TRBD2 (6 bases). V lost 5 bases to trimming and J lost 5 bases, with 18 bases between them. The CDR3 has 15 amino acids. CDR1 is SGHTA and CDR2 is FQGNSA in the germline V gene. Here the CDR3 reads CASSPTVRGRETQYF. CDR3 sequence (DNA): TGTGCCAGCAGCCCAACGGTTCGGGGGAGGGAGACCCAGTACTTC.

The table lists this clonotype with many counts. This chain links TRBV19 with TRBJ2-1, with 8 bases identical to TRBD2. V dropped 5 bases and J dropped 8; count of bases not matched to a gene: 14. Germline CDR1 LNHDA, CDR2 SQIVND (reference sequence). The CDR3 covers 16 residues. The CDR3 sequence is CASSQLAGSGWDEQFF. CDR3 DNA sequence: TGTGCCAGTAGTCAATTAGCGGGGTCGGGTTGGGATGAGCAGTTCTTC.

This clonotype was seen repeatedly, ten times or more. This chain links TRBV20-1 with TRBJ2-1, with a possible D match to TRBD1 (6 bases). CDR3 size: 15 residues. Trimming stripped 1 base from V and 7 bases from J, with 17 bases between. The germline V gene encodes CDR1 DFQATT and CDR2 SNEGSKA (reference sequence). The CDR3 spells CSARGAGVPLNEQFF. CDR3 sequence (DNA): TGCAGTGCTAGAGGGGCAGGGGTGCCCCTAAATGAGCAGTTCTTC.

This clonotype was seen repeatedly, ten times or more. Compared with germline, one end of the junction differs, possibly owing to a read error. The chain employs TRBV2 and TRBJ2-7; tentative D call: TRBD2 (7 bases). The V gene's germline CDR1 is SNHLY and CDR2 FYNNEI. The CDR3 has 13 residues. The chain's CDR3 is CASMAPPGGEEYF. CDR3 DNA sequence: TGTGCCAGCATGGCCCCACCGGGGGGCGAGGAGTACTTC.

This clonotype occurred many times. The chain has TRBV14 and TRBJ1-1, with a possible D match to TRBD1 (5 bases). The CDR3 contains 19 residues. Germline CDR1 reads SGHDN; CDR2 reads FVKESK. The ends were cut back, 0 bases at V and 0 bases at J, with 20 bases in the middle. The CDR3 loop reads CASSQDFWQGPPMNTEAFF. The DNA for the CDR3 is TGTGCCAGCAGCCAAGATTTTTGGCAGGGACCTCCCATGAACACTGAAGCTTTCTTT.

This clonotype was counted ten times or more. The chain is built from TRBV7-2 and TRBJ1-1; D remains ambiguous. Trimming removed 2 bases at V and 4 bases at J, with 17 bases between. Germline V gene sequence: CDR1 SGHTA, CDR2 FQGNSA. This CDR3 has 16 amino acids. CDR3 residues: CASSLKAQRAGTEAFF. The CDR3 nucleotides read TGTGCCAGCAGCTTAAAGGCCCAGCGCGCTGGCACTGAAGCTTTCTTT.

This clonotype showed up many times. The gene calls are TRBV7-2 and TRBJ2-6; D is possibly TRBD1 (6 bases). V lost 6 bases and J lost 0, with 9 bases in between. The CDR3 consists of 15 residues. From germline, CDR1 is SGHTA and CDR2 FQGNSA. The CDR3 DNA follows: TGTGCCAGCAGGGGGGCCCCCTCTGGGGCCAACGTCCTGACTTTC. Amino acids: CASRGAPSGANVLTF. Full variable domain (missing parts from reference TRBV7-2 and TRBJ2-6): GAGVSQSPSNKVTEKGKDVELRCDPISGHTALYWYRQSLGQGLEFLIYFQGNSAPDKSGLPSDRFSAERTGGSVSTLTIQRTQQEDSAVYLCASRGAPSGANVLTFGAGSRLTVL.

This clonotype showed up many times. V is TRBV7-7 and J is TRBJ2-3; no reliable D call. The germline V gene has CDR1 SSHAT and CDR2 FNYEAQ (reference sequence). The CDR3 is made up of 14 amino acids. Trimming cost V 4 bases and J 4 bases, with 12 bases left between them. CDR3 residues: CASSSTMGSDTQYF. The CDR3 coding sequence is TGTGCCAGCAGCTCTACAATGGGGTCAGATACGCAGTATTTT.

This clonotype was seen ten or more times. The chain uses TRBV7-2 and TRBJ2-1; D is uncertain. The germline V gene has CDR1 SGHTA and CDR2 FQGNSA. Between the trimmed V and J ends, which lost 6 bases and 2 bases, there was a span of 17 bases. The CDR3 runs to 16 residues. The CDR3 region has the DNA TGTGCCAGCAGGTTAACCCCCCAGGCTCCCTACAATGAGCAGTTCTTC. Its translation: CASRLTPQAPYNEQFF.

This clonotype was detected many times. The V and J genes are TRBV20-1 and TRBJ2-7; D is possibly TRBD1 (5 bases). Trimming pared 0 bases from V and 7 bases from J, leaving 16 bases between. The CDR3 runs to 14 residues. Germline V gene lookup returns CDR1 DFQATT and CDR2 SNEGSKA (reference sequence). The CDR3 sequence: CSARESRGGEEQYF. For the CDR3, the DNA is TGCAGTGCTAGAGAGAGTAGGGGTGGCGAGGAGCAGTACTTC.

This clonotype was observed many times. V usage is TRBV12-3 or TRBV12-4 and J usage is TRBJ1-2; D unresolved. V lost 5 bases to trimming and J lost 0 bases, with 10 bases between them. The CDR3 has 14 residues. CDR3 DNA: TGTGCCAGCAGTATTGGCGGGGCTAACTATGGCTACACCTTC. Amino acid sequence: CASSIGGANYGYTF.

This clonotype was observed many times. The chain recombines TRBV7-9 with TRBJ1-3, with TRBD1 matching over 9 bases. Germline V CDR1 and CDR2: SEHNR, FQNEAQ (reference sequence). V trimming: 4 bases; J trimming: 2 bases; junction bases outside the gene matches: 3. There are 15 residues in the CDR3. The CDR3 sequence: CASSYYRGPGNTIYF. As DNA, the CDR3 is TGTGCCAGCAGCTACTACAGGGGGCCTGGAAACACCATATATTTT.

This clonotype showed up many times. This chain links TRBV7-2 with TRBJ2-5; 9 nucleotides match TRBD2. Germline CDR1 reads SGHTA; CDR2 reads FQGNSA. J gave up 7 bases and V 4 bases, and 13 bases lay outside the gene matches. The CDR3 runs 16 residues. The CDR3: CASSSLPRGGQSTQYF. CDR3 DNA: TGTGCCAGCAGCTCTCTACCGCGGGGGGGTCAATCGACCCAGTACTTC.

Many counts were recorded for this clonotype. The rearrangement joins TRBV6-4 to TRBJ2-1; D may match TRBD1 or TRBD2 (5 bases each). From germline, CDR1 is MRHNA and CDR2 SNTAGT. Trimming removed 3 bases from V and 3 bases from J, with 15 bases in between. This CDR3 comprises 16 residues. CDR3 loop: CASSEGSGPLYNEQFF. Here the CDR3 DNA reads TGTGCCAGCAGTGAGGGGTCGGGGCCCCTCTACAATGAGCAGTTCTTC.

This clonotype occurred many times. The CDR3 region has the DNA TGTGCCAGTAGTATTAACAGGGTCCCCTACAATGAGCAGTTCTTC. This codes for CASSINRVPYNEQFF. The V call is TRBV19, the J call TRBJ2-1; a weak D match, TRBD1 (6 bases). Germline V gives CDR1 LNHDA, CDR2 SQIVND (reference sequence). The CDR3 consists of 15 residues. Trimming shortened V by 3 bases and J by 2 bases, and 11 bases separated the two germline ends.

Ten or more counts support this clonotype. The V gene is TRBV28, the J gene TRBJ2-5; a weak D match, TRBD2 (6 bases). With 6 bases removed from V and 7 bases from J, the gap between germline ends came to 15 bases. Germline V gene lookup returns CDR1 MDHEN and CDR2 SYDVKM. CDR3 size: 13 residues. The DNA of the CDR3 is TGTGCCAGCAGGCGGGGACTCTCCGGGACCCAGTACTTC. Translated: CASRRGLSGTQYF.

The V call is TRBV7-2, the J call TRBJ1-1; D is unclear. This CDR3 is 15 amino acids long. V was cut by 2 bases and J by 5 bases, with 15 bases left in between. Germline V lookup: CDR1 SGHTA, CDR2 FQGNSA. CDR3 DNA sequence: TGTGCCAGCAGCTTACCCAGGTTCACCTCGACTGAAGCTTTCTTT. Translated: CASSLPRFTSTEAFF.

This clonotype was picked up many times. This chain connects TRBV28 to TRBJ2-7; TRBD2 is a possible D gene (5 bases). Germline CDR1 reads MDHEN; CDR2 reads SYDVKM. The CDR3 totals 16 residues. With 5 bases removed from V and 3 bases from J, the gap between germline ends came to 20 bases. The CDR3 here is CASSPLTGRGDYEQYF. CDR3 bases: TGTGCCAGCAGTCCACTAACCGGTCGGGGAGACTACGAGCAGTACTTC.

V and J are TRBV5-1 and TRBJ1-3; D remains ambiguous. The germline V and J ends were trimmed by 1 base and 0 bases, with 8 bases remaining between them. This CDR3 spans 15 amino acids. Germline V lookup: CDR1 SGHRS, CDR2 YFSETQ. Written as DNA, the CDR3 is TGCGCCAGCAGCTTGAGCTGGACCTCTGGAAACACCATATATTTT. Residues: CASSLSWTSGNTIYF.

This clonotype was seen only a few times. The rearrangement joins TRBV6-5 to TRBJ1-4; unclear D gene. The CDR3 is 14 residues long. The germline V gene has CDR1 MNHEY and CDR2 SVGAGI. V was trimmed by 8 bases and J by 0 bases, leaving 10 bases between them. CDR3 nucleotide sequence: TGTGCCAGCGCCCAACAAGCAACTAATGAAAAACTGTTTTTT. The encoded protein is CASAQQATNEKLFF.